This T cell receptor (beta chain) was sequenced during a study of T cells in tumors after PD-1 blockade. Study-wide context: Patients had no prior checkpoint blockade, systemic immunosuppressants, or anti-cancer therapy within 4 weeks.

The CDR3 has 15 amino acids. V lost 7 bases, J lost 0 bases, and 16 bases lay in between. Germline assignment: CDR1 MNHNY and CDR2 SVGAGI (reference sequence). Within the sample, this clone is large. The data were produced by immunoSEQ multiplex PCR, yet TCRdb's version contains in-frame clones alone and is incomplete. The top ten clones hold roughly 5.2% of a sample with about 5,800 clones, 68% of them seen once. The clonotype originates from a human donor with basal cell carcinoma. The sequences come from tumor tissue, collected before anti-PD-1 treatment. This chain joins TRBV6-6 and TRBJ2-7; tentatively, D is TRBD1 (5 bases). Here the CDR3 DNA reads TGTGCCAGCACGAAAGACAGCACACTCTCCTACGAGCAGTACTTC. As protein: CASTKDSTLSYEQYF.